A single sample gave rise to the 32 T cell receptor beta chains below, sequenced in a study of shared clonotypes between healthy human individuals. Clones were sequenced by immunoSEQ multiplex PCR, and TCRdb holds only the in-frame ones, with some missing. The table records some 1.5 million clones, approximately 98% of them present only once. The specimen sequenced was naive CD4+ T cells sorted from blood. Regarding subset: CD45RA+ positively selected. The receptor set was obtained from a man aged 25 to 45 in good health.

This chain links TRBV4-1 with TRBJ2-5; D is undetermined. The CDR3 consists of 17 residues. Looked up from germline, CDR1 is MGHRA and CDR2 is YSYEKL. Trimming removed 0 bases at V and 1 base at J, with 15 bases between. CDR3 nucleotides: TGCGCCAGCAGCCAAGATCCGGGCGGCGCGCTCCAAGAGACCCAGTACTTC. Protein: CASSQDPGGALQETQYF.

The CDR3 loop is CASSLLSYGYTF. The DNA of the CDR3 is TGCGCCAGCAGCTTGCTGAGCTATGGCTACACCTTC. The gene calls are TRBV5-1 and TRBJ1-2, with D uncertain. CDR3 length equals 12 residues. Trimming took 1 base from V and 4 from J, leaving 5 bases between them. Germline CDR1 and CDR2: SGHRS and YFSETQ. Supplemented by reference TRBV5-1 and TRBJ1-2, the full variable domain reads KAGVTQTPRYLIKTRGQQVTLSCSPISGHRSVSWYQQTPGQGLQFLFEYFSETQRNKGNFPGRFSGRQFSNSRSEMNVSTLELGDSALYLCASSLLSYGYTFGSGTRLTVV.

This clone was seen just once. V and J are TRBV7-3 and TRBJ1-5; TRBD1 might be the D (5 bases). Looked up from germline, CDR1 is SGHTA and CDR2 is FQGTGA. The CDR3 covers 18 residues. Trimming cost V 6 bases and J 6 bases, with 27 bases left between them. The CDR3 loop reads CASRQPTLSRGRGQPQHF. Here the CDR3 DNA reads TGTGCCAGCAGGCAACCCACCTTATCAAGGGGTCGGGGTCAGCCCCAGCATTTT. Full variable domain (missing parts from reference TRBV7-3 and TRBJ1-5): GAGVSQTPSNKVTEKGKYVELRCDPISGHTALYWYRQSLGQGPEFLIYFQGTGAADDSGLPNDRFFAVRPEGSVSTLKIQRTERGDSAVYLCASRQPTLSRGRGQPQHFGDGTRLSIL.

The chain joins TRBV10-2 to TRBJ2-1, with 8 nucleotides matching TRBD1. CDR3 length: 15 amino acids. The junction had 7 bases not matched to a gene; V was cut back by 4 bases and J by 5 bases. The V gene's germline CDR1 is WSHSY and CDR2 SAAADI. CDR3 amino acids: CASSAGQGKNNEQFF. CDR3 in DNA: TGCGCCAGCAGTGCCGGACAGGGAAAAAACAATGAGCAGTTCTTC.

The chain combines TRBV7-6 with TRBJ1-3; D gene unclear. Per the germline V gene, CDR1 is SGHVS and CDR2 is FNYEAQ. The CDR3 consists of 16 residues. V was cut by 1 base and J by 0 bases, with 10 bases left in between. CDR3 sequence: CASSLDTGRSGNTIYF. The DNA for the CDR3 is TGTGCCAGCAGCTTAGACACCGGGCGCTCTGGAAACACCATATATTTT. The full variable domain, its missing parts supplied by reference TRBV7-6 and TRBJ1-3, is GAGVSQSPRYKVTKRGQDVALRCDPISGHVSLYWYRQALGQGPEFLTYFNYEAQQDKSGLPNDRFSAERPEGSISTLTIQRTEQRDSAMYRCASSLDTGRSGNTIYFGEGSWLTVV.

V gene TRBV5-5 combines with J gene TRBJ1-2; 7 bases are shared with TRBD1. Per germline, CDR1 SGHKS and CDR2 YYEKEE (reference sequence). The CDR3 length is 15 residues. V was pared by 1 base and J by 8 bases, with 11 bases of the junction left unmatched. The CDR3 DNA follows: TGTGCCAGCAGCTTGCTTGGTCCAACAGGGGACGGCTACACCTTC. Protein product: CASSLLGPTGDGYTF.

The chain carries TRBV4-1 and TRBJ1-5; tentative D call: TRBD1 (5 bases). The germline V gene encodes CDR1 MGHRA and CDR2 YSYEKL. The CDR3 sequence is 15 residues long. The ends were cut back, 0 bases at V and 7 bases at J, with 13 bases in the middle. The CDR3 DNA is TGCGCCAGCAGCCAAGAAGGGCAGGGTGGGCAGCCCCAGCATTTT. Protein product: CASSQEGQGGQPQHF.

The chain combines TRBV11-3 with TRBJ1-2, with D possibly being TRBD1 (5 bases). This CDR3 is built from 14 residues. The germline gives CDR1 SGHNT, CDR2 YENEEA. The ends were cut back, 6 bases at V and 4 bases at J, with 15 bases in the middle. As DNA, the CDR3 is TGTGCCAGCAGGAGGTTTTCAGGGAGCTATGGCTACACCTTC. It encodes CASRRFSGSYGYTF.

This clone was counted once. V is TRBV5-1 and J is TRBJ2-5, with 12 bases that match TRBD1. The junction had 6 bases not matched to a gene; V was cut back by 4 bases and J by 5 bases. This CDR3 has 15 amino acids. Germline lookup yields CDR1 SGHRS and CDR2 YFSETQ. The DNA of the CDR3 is TGCGCCAGCAGCCCGGGACAGGGGGCAGGGGAGACCCAGTACTTC. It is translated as CASSPGQGAGETQYF.

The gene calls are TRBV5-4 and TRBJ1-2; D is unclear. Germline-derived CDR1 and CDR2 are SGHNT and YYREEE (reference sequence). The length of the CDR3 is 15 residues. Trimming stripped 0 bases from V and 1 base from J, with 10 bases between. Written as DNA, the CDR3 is TGTGCCAGCAGCTTGGAGCTTGGCGGTAACTATGGCTACACCTTC. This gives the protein CASSLELGGNYGYTF.

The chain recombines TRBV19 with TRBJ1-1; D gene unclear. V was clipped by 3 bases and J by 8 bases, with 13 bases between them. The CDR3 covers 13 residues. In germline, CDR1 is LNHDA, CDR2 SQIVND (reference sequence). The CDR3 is CASSMSDGDEAFF. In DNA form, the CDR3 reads TGTGCCAGTAGTATGTCAGACGGAGACGAAGCTTTCTTT. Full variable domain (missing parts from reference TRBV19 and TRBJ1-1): DGGITQSPKYLFRKEGQNVTLSCEQNLNHDAMYWYRQDPGQGLRLIYYSQIVNDFQKGDIAEGYSVSREKKESFPLTVTSAQKNPTAFYLCASSMSDGDEAFFGQGTRLTVV.

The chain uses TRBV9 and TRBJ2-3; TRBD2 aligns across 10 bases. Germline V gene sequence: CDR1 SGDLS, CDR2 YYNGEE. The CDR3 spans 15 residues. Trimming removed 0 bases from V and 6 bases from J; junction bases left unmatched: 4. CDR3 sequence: CASSVATSGVDTQYF. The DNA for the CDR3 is TGTGCCAGCAGCGTAGCAACTAGCGGGGTGGATACGCAGTATTTT.

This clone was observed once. DNA of the CDR3: TGTGCCAGCAGTGCGCAGGGGGCGCGCGGCTATGGCTACACCTTC. Translation gives CASSAQGARGYGYTF. The V and J genes are TRBV25-1 and TRBJ1-2; TRBD1 aligns across 8 bases. The germline gives CDR1 MGHDK, CDR2 SYGVNS. The CDR3 totals 15 residues. The V gene end was trimmed by 4 bases and the J gene end by 4 bases; junction bases not matched to a gene: 8.

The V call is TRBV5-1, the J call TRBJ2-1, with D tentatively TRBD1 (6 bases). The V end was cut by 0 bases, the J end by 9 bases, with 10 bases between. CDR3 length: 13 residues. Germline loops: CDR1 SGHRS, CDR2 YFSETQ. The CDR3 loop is CASSLDRETEQFF. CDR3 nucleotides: TGCGCCAGCAGCTTGGACAGGGAGACTGAGCAGTTCTTC.

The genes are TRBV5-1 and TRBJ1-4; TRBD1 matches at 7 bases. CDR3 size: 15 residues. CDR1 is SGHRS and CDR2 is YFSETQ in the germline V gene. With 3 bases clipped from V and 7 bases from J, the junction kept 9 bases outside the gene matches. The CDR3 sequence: CASSSAQGRSEKLFF. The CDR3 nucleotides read TGCGCCAGCAGCTCGGCACAGGGGAGGAGTGAAAAACTGTTTTTT. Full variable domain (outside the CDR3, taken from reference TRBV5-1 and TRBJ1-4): KAGVTQTPRYLIKTRGQQVTLSCSPISGHRSVSWYQQTPGQGLQFLFEYFSETQRNKGNFPGRFSGRQFSNSRSEMNVSTLELGDSALYLCASSSAQGRSEKLFFGSGTQLSVL.

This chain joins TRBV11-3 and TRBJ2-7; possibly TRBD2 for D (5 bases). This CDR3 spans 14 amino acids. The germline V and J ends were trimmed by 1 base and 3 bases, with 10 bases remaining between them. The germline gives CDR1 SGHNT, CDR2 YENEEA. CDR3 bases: TGTGCCAGCAGCTTAGGGGCTAGCAGCTACGAGCAGTACTTC. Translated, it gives CASSLGASSYEQYF.

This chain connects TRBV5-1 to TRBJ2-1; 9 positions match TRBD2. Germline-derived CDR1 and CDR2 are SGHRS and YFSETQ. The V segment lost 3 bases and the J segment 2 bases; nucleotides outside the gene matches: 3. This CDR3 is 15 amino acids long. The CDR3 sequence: CASSSRLAAYNEQFF. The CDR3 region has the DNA TGCGCCAGCAGCTCACGACTAGCGGCCTACAATGAGCAGTTCTTC.

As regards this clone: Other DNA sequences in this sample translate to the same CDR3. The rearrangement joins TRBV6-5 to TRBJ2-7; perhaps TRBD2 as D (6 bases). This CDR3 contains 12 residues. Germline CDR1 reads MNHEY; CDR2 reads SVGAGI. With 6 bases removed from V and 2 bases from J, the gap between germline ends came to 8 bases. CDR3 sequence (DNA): TGTGCCAGCAGGGGAGGAACCTACGAGCAGTACTTC. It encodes CASRGGTYEQYF.

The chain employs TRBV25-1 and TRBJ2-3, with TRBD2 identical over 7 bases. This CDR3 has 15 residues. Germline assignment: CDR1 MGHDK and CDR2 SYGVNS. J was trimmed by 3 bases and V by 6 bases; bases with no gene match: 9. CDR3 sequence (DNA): TGTGCCAGCAGGAGAGCGGGAAGTTGGACAGATACGCAGTATTTT. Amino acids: CASRRAGSWTDTQYF.

The CDR3 reads CASSLGILAGPYEQYF. The CDR3 DNA is TGTGCCAGCAGCTTGGGGATTCTAGCGGGACCCTACGAGCAGTACTTC. The rearrangement uses TRBV5-5 and TRBJ2-7; TRBD2 agrees at 9 bases. In germline, CDR1 is SGHKS, CDR2 YYEKEE (reference sequence). V gave up 0 bases and J gave up 2 bases; unmatched junction bases: 6. CDR3 length: 16 residues.

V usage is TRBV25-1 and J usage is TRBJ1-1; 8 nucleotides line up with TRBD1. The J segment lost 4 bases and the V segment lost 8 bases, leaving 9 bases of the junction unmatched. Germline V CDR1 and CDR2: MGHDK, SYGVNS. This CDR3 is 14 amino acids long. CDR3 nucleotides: TGTGCCAGCCACCATGCAGGGGGCGGCACTGAAGCTTTCTTT. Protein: CASHHAGGGTEAFF. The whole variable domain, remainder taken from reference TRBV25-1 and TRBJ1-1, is EADIYQTPRYLVIGTGKKITLECSQTMGHDKMYWYQQDPGMELHLIHYSYGVNSTEKGDLSSESTVSRIRTEHFPLTLESARPSHTSQYLCASHHAGGGTEAFFGQGTRLTVV.

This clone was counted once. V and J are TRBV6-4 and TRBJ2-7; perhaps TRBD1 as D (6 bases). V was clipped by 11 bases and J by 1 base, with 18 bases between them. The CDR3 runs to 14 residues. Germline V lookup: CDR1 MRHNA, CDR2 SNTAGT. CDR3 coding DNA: TGTGCCCCACATCCAGGGGCACGATCCTACGAGCAGTACTTC. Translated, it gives CAPHPGARSYEQYF.

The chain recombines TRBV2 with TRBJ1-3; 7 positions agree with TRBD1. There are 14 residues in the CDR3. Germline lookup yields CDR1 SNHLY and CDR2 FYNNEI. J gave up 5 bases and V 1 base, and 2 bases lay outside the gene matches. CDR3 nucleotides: TGTGCCAGCAGTGAAGACAGGGGACGAAACACCATATATTTT. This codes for CASSEDRGRNTIYF.

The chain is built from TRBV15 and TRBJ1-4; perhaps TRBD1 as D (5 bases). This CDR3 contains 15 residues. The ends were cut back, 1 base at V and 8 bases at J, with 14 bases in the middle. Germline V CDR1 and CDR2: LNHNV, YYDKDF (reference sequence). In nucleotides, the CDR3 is TGTGCCACCAGCAGAGTTGGGGGAGGCGTGGAAAAACTGTTTTTT. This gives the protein CATSRVGGGVEKLFF.

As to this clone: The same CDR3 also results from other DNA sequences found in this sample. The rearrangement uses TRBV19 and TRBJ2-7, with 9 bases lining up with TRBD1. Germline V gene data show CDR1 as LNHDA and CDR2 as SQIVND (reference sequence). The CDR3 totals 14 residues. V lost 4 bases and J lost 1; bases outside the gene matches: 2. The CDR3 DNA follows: TGTGCCAGTAGTACCGACAGGGGGTCCTACGAGCAGTACTTC. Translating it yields CASSTDRGSYEQYF. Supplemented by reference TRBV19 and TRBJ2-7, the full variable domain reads DGGITQSPKYLFRKEGQNVTLSCEQNLNHDAMYWYRQDPGQGLRLIYYSQIVNDFQKGDIAEGYSVSREKKESFPLTVTSAQKNPTAFYLCASSTDRGSYEQYFGPGTRLTVT.

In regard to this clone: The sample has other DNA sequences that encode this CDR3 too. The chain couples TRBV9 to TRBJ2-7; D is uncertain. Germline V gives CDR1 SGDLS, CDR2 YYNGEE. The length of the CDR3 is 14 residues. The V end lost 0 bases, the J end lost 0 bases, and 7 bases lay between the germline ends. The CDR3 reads CASSVGVVSYEQYF. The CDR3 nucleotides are TGTGCCAGCAGCGTAGGGGTAGTCTCCTACGAGCAGTACTTC.

The CDR3 reads CASSVGAGINTEAFF. The CDR3 nucleotides are TGTGCCAGCAGCGTAGGAGCAGGTATTAACACTGAAGCTTTCTTT. The V gene is TRBV9, the J gene TRBJ1-1; D uncertain. The V end was cut by 0 bases, the J end by 2 bases, with 11 bases between. Germline loops: CDR1 SGDLS, CDR2 YYNGEE. This CDR3 spans 15 amino acids.

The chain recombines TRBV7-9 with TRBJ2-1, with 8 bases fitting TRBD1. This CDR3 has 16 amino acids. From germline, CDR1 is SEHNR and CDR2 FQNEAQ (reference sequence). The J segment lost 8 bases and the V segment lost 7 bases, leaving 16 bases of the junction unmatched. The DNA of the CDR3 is TGTGCCAGCACCAGAGAGTACGGACAGGGCGGCGATGAGCAGTTCTTC. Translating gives CASTREYGQGGDEQFF.

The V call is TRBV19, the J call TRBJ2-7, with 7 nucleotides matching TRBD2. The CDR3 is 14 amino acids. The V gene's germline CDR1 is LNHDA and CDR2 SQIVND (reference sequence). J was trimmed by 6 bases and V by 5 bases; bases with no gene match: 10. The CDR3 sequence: CASSVQAGTGEQYF. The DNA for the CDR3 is TGTGCCAGTAGTGTACAAGCGGGAACCGGCGAGCAGTACTTC.

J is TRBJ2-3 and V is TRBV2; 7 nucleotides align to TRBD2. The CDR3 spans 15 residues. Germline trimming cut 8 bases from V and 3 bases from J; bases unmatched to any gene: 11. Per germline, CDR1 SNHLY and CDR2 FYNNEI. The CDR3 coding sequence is TGTGCCAGCTGGATCGGGGGGTCGACTACAGATACGCAGTATTTT. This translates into CASWIGGSTTDTQYF.

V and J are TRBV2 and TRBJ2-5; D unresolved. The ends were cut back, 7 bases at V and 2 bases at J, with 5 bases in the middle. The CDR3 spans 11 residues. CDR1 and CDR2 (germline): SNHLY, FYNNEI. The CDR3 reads CASTWQETQYF. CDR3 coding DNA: TGTGCCAGCACATGGCAAGAGACCCAGTACTTC. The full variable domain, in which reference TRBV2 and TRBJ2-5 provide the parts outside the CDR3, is EPEVTQTPSHQVTQMGQEVILRCVPISNHLYFYWYRQILGQKVEFLVSFYNNEISEKSEIFDDQFSVERPDGSNFTLKIRSTKLEDSAMYFCASTWQETQYFGPGTRLLVL.

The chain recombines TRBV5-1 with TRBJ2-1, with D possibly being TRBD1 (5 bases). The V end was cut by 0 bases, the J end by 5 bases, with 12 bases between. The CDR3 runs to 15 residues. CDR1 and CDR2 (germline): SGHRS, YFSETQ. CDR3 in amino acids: CASSLVRGQNNEQFF. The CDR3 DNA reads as TGCGCCAGCAGCTTGGTAAGGGGTCAGAACAATGAGCAGTTCTTC.